This TCR beta chain appears in the sequencing data of a study of vaccination effects on CD4 cells after COVID-19. Study conclusions and caveats: Cross-reaction with common cold coronaviruses was seen in only 1 of 255 vaccine-induced clones from healthy vaccinees. Clones arising from infection and from vaccination showed marked clonal contraction late after vaccination.

The V and J ends lost 2 bases and 0 bases respectively, with 7 bases between them. The CDR3 extends over 14 amino acids. CDR1 is SNHLY, CDR2 FYNNEI, per germline. The assay was immunoSEQ multiplex PCR, and TCRdb's table has in-frame clones only and misses some. Of tens of thousands of clones detected, roughly four fifths appear once; the ten largest clones hold approximately 2.6%. This clone was counted a single time. What it binds is unknown. Before any sequencing was done, the ViraFEST assay used viral peptide pools to expand antigen-specific CD4+ T cells. CD4+ T cells were isolated after 10 days of culture. Neither prior SARS-CoV-2 infection nor positive nucleocapsid antibodies were present in the vaccine recipients.

This clonotype was sampled from a human donor who received a COVID-19 vaccine. This specimen consisted of CD4+ T cells from PBMCs cultured with HCoV-NL63 spike peptides, obtained before COVID-19 vaccination. The V call is TRBV2, the J call TRBJ1-1; D gene uncertain. The CDR3 DNA follows: TGTGCCAGCAGTGAATACGGGATGAACACTGAAGCTTTCTTT. It translates to CASSEYGMNTEAFF.